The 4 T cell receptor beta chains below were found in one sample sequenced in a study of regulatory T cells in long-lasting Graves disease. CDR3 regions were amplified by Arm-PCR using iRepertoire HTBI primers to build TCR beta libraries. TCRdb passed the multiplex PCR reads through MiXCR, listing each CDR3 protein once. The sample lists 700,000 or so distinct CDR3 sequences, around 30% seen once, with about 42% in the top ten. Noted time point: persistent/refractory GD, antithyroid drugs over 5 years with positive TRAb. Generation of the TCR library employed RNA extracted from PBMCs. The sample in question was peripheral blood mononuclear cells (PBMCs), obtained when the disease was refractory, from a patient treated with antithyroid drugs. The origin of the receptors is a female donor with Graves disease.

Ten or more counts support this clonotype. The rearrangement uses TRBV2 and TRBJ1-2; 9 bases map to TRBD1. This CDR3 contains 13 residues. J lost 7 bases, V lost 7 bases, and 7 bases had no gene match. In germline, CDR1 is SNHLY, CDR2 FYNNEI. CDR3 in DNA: TGTGCCAGCAAAGACAGGGGGACGAGTGGCTACACCTTC. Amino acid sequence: CASKDRGTSGYTF.

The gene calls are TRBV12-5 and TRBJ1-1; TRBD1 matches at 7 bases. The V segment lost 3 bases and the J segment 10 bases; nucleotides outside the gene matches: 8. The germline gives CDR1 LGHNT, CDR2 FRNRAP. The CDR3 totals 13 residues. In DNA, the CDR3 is TGTGCTAGTGGTTTCCCATCGGGACAGCGAGCTTTCTTT. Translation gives CASGFPSGQRAFF.

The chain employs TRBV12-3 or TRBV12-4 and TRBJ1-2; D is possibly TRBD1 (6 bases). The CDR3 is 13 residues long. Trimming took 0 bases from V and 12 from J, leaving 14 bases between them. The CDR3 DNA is TGTGCCAGCAGTTTAGCCCAGACAGGCTACCACACCTTC. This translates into CASSLAQTGYHTF.

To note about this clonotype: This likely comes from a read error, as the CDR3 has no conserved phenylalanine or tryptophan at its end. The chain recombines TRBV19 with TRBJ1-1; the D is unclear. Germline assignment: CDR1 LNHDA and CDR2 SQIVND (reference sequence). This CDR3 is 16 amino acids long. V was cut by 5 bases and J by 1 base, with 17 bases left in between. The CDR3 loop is CASSLRWQLPNTEAFS. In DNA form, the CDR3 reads TGTGCCAGTAGTCTACGCTGGCAGCTACCGAACACTGAAGCTTTCTCT.